The next 25 T cell receptor beta chains were all read from a single sample in a study of Ad26.COV2.S vaccination and SARS-CoV-2 variants. Treatment denoted: about 20 received Ad26.COV2.S at low or high dose, single or two shots; 5 received placebo; per-sample allocation not given. After the first vaccine or placebo injection, samples were drawn on day 63. Here immunoSEQ multiplex PCR was the method, and the copy in TCRdb shows in-frame clones only, minus some. The data show around 340,000 clones, about 88% seen once. The starting material was peripheral blood, obtained in a trial of Ad26.COV2.S vaccine versus placebo. These receptors were taken from a person aged 18-65 years who received the Ad26.COV2.S COVID-19 vaccine or a placebo.

The J gene is TRBJ1-1, the V gene TRBV7-9; maybe TRBD1 (6 bases). The CDR3 has 16 residues. Germline V gene data show CDR1 as SEHNR and CDR2 as FQNEAQ (reference sequence). DNA for the CDR3: TGTGCTCCCGAGGCGGCTTCCAGACAGGACCCGGGTGAAGCTTTCTTT. Translated: CAPEAASRQDPGEAFF.

CDR3 in amino acids: CASTPVVAGGDTQYF. Written as DNA, the CDR3 is TGTGCCAGCACCCCAGTTGTTGCGGGAGGGGATACGCAGTATTTT. V is TRBV7-2 and J is TRBJ2-3; 9 bases line up with TRBD2. The V and J ends lost 7 bases and 6 bases, in that order; junction bases with no gene match: 11. The CDR3 is made up of 15 amino acids. Germline V gene data show CDR1 as SGHTA and CDR2 as FQGNSA.

As to this clone: Other DNA sequences in this specimen translate into the identical CDR3. The chain combines TRBV9 with TRBJ2-7, with 7 bases fitting TRBD1. CDR1 and CDR2 from the germline V gene are SGDLS and YYNGEE. Trimming cost V 4 bases and J 4 bases; bases outside gene matches: 2. The CDR3 covers 12 residues. DNA of the CDR3: TGTGCCAGCAGCAGGGACAGATACGAGCAGTACTTC. Translated, it gives CASSRDRYEQYF.

The chain employs TRBV3-1 (or the pseudogene TRBV3-2) and TRBJ2-5; either TRBD1 or TRBD2 may supply D (5 bases each). Per germline, CDR1 LGHDT and CDR2 YNNKEL (reference sequence). Between the trimmed V and J ends, which lost 5 bases and 3 bases, there was a span of 10 bases. The CDR3 consists of 13 residues. Here the CDR3 DNA reads TGTGCCAGCAGCGGTGGGACCAAAGAGACCCAGTACTTC. The encoded protein is CASSGGTKETQYF.

The genes are TRBV5-4 and TRBJ2-7; D ambiguous. This CDR3 has 13 residues. Germline V gene sequence: CDR1 SGHNT, CDR2 YYREEE (reference sequence). The germline V and J ends were trimmed by 3 bases and 0 bases, with 7 bases remaining between them. The CDR3 DNA is TGTGCCAGCAGCTATGAGAGCTCCTACGAGCAGTACTTC. Translation gives CASSYESSYEQYF.

This chain joins TRBV30 and TRBJ1-2; a weak D match, TRBD1 (5 bases). The CDR3 consists of 15 residues. V was clipped by 4 bases and J by 8 bases, with 23 bases between them. Germline lookup yields CDR1 GTSNPN and CDR2 SVGIG (reference sequence). This CDR3 reads CAWNFFDRLSGGYTF. Written as DNA, the CDR3 is TGTGCCTGGAATTTTTTTGACAGACTATCTGGCGGCTACACCTTC. Supplemented by reference TRBV30 and TRBJ1-2, the full variable domain reads SQTIHQWPATLVQPVGSPLSLECTVEGTSNPNLYWYRQAAGRGLQLLFYSVGIGQISSEVPQNLSASRPQDRQFILSSKKLLLSDSGFYLCAWNFFDRLSGGYTFGSGTRLTVV.

J is TRBJ2-5 and V is TRBV6-5, with D perhaps TRBD2 (6 bases). This CDR3 contains 15 residues. V was shortened by 1 base and J by 3 bases, with 12 bases between the two germline ends. Germline CDR1 MNHEY, CDR2 SVGAGI. The CDR3 coding sequence is TGTGCCAGCAGTTACTGGAGGGCGAGGAAAGAGACCCAGTACTTC. This sequence encodes CASSYWRARKETQYF.

The genes are TRBV5-6 and TRBJ1-2; D is perhaps TRBD1 (5 bases). The CDR3 contains 14 residues. Germline CDR1 and CDR2: SGHDT and YYEEEE. V gave up 6 bases and J gave up 3 bases, with 15 bases separating them. The CDR3 region has the DNA TGTGCCAGCACCTCTATCGGAGGGGACTATGGCTACACCTTC. Protein product: CASTSIGGDYGYTF. The whole variable domain, remainder taken from reference TRBV5-6 and TRBJ1-2, is DAGVTQSPTHLIKTRGQQVTLRCSPKSGHDTVSWYQQALGQGPQFIFQYYEEEERQRGNFPDRFSGHQFPNYSSELNVNALLLGDSALYLCASTSIGGDYGYTFGSGTRLTVV.

The chain's CDR3 is CAWSVRIPANEQFF. CDR3 nucleotide sequence: TGTGCCTGGAGTGTACGAATACCAGCTAATGAGCAGTTCTTC. V usage is TRBV30 and J usage is TRBJ2-1, with D unclear. Germline V gene sequence: CDR1 GTSNPN, CDR2 SVGIG (reference sequence). The CDR3 is made up of 14 amino acids. The V end was cut by 0 bases, the J end by 7 bases, with 13 bases between.

V usage is TRBV6-1 and J usage is TRBJ2-3, with a weak D call TRBD1 (5 bases). V lost 2 bases and J 6 bases, leaving 21 bases between the germline ends. The CDR3 spans 17 residues. Germline CDR1 reads MNHNS; CDR2 reads SASEGT. The CDR3 loop reads CASSEFSDTGFHDTQYF. The CDR3 DNA reads as TGTGCCAGCAGTGAATTCTCGGACACAGGCTTCCACGATACGCAGTATTTT.

CDR3 bases: TGTGCCAGCAGCCTCCACGCACAGGGCGAGGGTGGCTACACCTTC. Protein sequence: CASSLHAQGEGGYTF. The rearrangement uses TRBV7-3 and TRBJ1-2; maybe TRBD1 (6 bases). Germline-derived CDR1 and CDR2 are SGHTA and FQGTGA. The CDR3 totals 15 residues. V was cut by 5 bases and J by 7 bases, with 20 bases left in between.

The chain couples TRBV6-5 to TRBJ2-2; D is uncertain. The ends were cut back, 0 bases at V and 8 bases at J, with 13 bases in the middle. The CDR3 contains 15 residues. Germline V CDR1 and CDR2: MNHEY, SVGAGI. The CDR3 region has the DNA TGTGCCAGCAGTTACTCAACCGGGCCCGAGGGGGAGCTGTTTTTT. Translating gives CASSYSTGPEGELFF.

This sequence joins TRBV11-2 and TRBJ2-7; D gene uncertain. Per the germline V gene, CDR1 is SGHAT and CDR2 is FQNNGV. This CDR3 comprises 15 residues. Trimming stripped 6 bases from V and 3 bases from J, with 18 bases between. CDR3 sequence: CASSSPRGPLYEQYF. As DNA, the CDR3 is TGTGCCAGCAGTTCTCCCCGTGGGCCCCTCTACGAGCAGTACTTC.

The chain joins TRBV2 to TRBJ2-7; no reliable D call. Germline V CDR1 and CDR2: SNHLY, FYNNEI. CDR3 length: 10 residues. Trimming stripped 6 bases from V and 0 bases from J, with 0 bases between. DNA of the CDR3: TGTGCCAGCAGCTCCTACGAGCAGTACTTC. The encoded protein is CASSSYEQYF.

The rearrangement uses TRBV11-3 and TRBJ1-1; tentatively, D is TRBD1 (5 bases). This CDR3 contains 14 residues. The germline V gene encodes CDR1 SGHNT and CDR2 YENEEA. The V and J ends lost 1 base and 1 base respectively, with 7 bases between them. Here the CDR3 reads CASSLGQPNTEAFF. Written as DNA, the CDR3 is TGTGCCAGCAGCTTAGGACAGCCGAACACTGAAGCTTTCTTT.

The V call is TRBV25-1, the J call TRBJ1-2; 7 bases fit TRBD1. This CDR3 comprises 12 residues. Per germline, CDR1 MGHDK and CDR2 SYGVNS. The ends lost 4 bases at V and 8 bases at J; junction bases unmatched: 4. CDR3: CASSGTGDGYTF. The CDR3 DNA reads TGTGCCAGCAGTGGCACAGGGGACGGCTACACCTTC.

The V call is TRBV3-1 (or the pseudogene TRBV3-2), the J call TRBJ2-7; D may be TRBD1 (6 bases). Trimming left V 2 bases short and J 6 bases short, with 11 bases between. The CDR3 loop spans 13 amino acids. Germline V gives CDR1 LGHDT, CDR2 YNNKEL (reference sequence). CDR3 protein: CASSQTDRFEQYF. The CDR3 coding sequence is TGTGCCAGCAGCCAAACCGACAGGTTCGAGCAGTACTTC.

This clone was seen only once. V is TRBV6-2 or TRBV6-3 and J is TRBJ2-2, with 7 nucleotides matching TRBD1. This CDR3 comprises 14 residues. The germline gives CDR1 MNHEY, CDR2 SVGEGT. Trimming removed 5 bases from V and 4 bases from J; junction bases left unmatched: 4. This CDR3 reads CASSPGTVTGELFF. DNA of the CDR3: TGTGCCAGCAGTCCCGGGACAGTCACCGGGGAGCTGTTTTTT.

A single count supports this clone. The chain is built from TRBV19 and TRBJ1-6; D uncertain. Germline CDR1 reads LNHDA; CDR2 reads SQIVND (reference sequence). The V and J ends lost 8 bases and 9 bases respectively, with 14 bases between them. This CDR3 contains 13 residues. In DNA form, the CDR3 reads TGTGCCAGTGCGACTGAGATGGGTTCACCCCTCCACTTT. Its protein is CASATEMGSPLHF.

This chain connects TRBV30 to TRBJ1-4; D perhaps matches TRBD1 (6 bases). Trimming removed 0 bases from V and 7 bases from J, with 15 bases in between. This CDR3 has 15 amino acids. Germline V CDR1 and CDR2: GTSNPN, SVGIG (reference sequence). CDR3 region: CAWSVRTDGTEKLFF. The CDR3 nucleotides are TGTGCCTGGAGTGTACGGACAGATGGGACTGAAAAACTGTTTTTT. The full variable domain, with the rest looked up from reference TRBV30 and TRBJ1-4, is SQTIHQWPATLVQPVGSPLSLECTVEGTSNPNLYWYRQAAGRGLQLLFYSVGIGQISSEVPQNLSASRPQDRQFILSSKKLLLSDSGFYLCAWSVRTDGTEKLFFGSGTQLSVL.

The J gene is TRBJ2-1, the V gene TRBV3-1 (or the pseudogene TRBV3-2), with D possibly being TRBD2 (6 bases). The CDR3 is 15 amino acids. V was cut by 2 bases and J by 8 bases, with 16 bases left in between. Germline V lookup: CDR1 LGHDT, CDR2 YNNKEL (reference sequence). The CDR3 DNA reads TGTGCCAGCAGCCAAACGGGACTCCCCCCGGATGAGCAGTTCTTC. This codes for CASSQTGLPPDEQFF.

This chain links TRBV6-1 with TRBJ1-5, with 11 bases that match TRBD1. CDR3 length: 17 amino acids. Trimming took 4 bases from V and 4 from J; bases not matched to a gene: 9. Germline V gene sequence: CDR1 MNHNS, CDR2 SASEGT. In nucleotides, the CDR3 is TGTGCCAGCAGTGCCCCTTCCGGGACAGGGGGGAATCAGCCCCAGCATTTT. The encoded protein is CASSAPSGTGGNQPQHF.

The rearrangement uses TRBV7-2 and TRBJ1-1; D call uncertain. This CDR3 has 13 residues. The germline V gene encodes CDR1 SGHTA and CDR2 FQGNSA. The germline V and J ends were trimmed by 1 base and 4 bases, with 7 bases remaining between them. The CDR3 coding sequence is TGTGCCAGCAGCTTAGATCCACTCACTGAAGCTTTCTTT. Its protein is CASSLDPLTEAFF.

The chain links TRBV19 to TRBJ1-1; possibly TRBD1 for D (5 bases). V shed 7 bases and J shed 3 bases, with 18 bases lying between them. This CDR3 is 15 amino acids long. Germline CDR1 LNHDA, CDR2 SQIVND (reference sequence). Written as DNA, the CDR3 is TGTGCCAGTACCTCAGGGAGTACTGTGTACACTGAAGCTTTCTTT. Translation gives CASTSGSTVYTEAFF.

Written as DNA, the CDR3 is TGTGCCAGCAGCCAAGAGTTGGGGGGGCGCTACAATGAGCAGTTCTTC. Encoded protein: CASSQELGGRYNEQFF. The rearrangement links TRBV3-1 (or the pseudogene TRBV3-2) to TRBJ2-1, with D possibly matching TRBD2 (7 bases). In germline, CDR1 is LGHDT, CDR2 YNNKEL (reference sequence). Trimming stripped 0 bases from V and 3 bases from J, with 12 bases between. CDR3 size: 16 residues.